This T cell receptor beta chain was found in a study of T cells in Graves' hyperthyroidism and ophthalmopathy. Looking at the study overall: Peripheral blood collection took place at initial diagnosis, before any treatment.

Many counts were recorded for this clonotype. Its target is not known. Regarding the study as a whole: The model made its ophthalmopathy prediction, and onset followed a median 6.5 months later. Within blood appeared most thyroid clonotypes that had expanded above 0.001.

Each patient was aged 18 to 65 and had newly diagnosed hyperthyroidism of under 2 months' duration. From RNA transcripts, TCR beta CDR3 regions were amplified. With the HTBI primer set, the TCR CDR3 went through a first round of RT-PCR. A single record per CDR3 protein comes from TCRdb applying MiXCR to the multiplex PCR reads. Of 300,000 to 400,000 distinct CDR3 sequences in the sample, about 18% were seen once. The sequence was collected from a woman aged 45-65 years with Graves' hyperthyroidism. Specimen: blood.

In DNA form, the CDR3 reads TGTGCCAGCAGCCGGACAGAAAAAGAGACCCAGTACTTC. This encodes CASSRTEKETQYF. The rearrangement links TRBV6-1 to TRBJ2-5, with D possibly being TRBD1 (6 bases). Trimming shortened V by 6 bases and J by 3 bases, and 11 bases separated the two germline ends. Germline V gives CDR1 MNHNS, CDR2 SASEGT. This CDR3 region has 13 residues.